What follows are 28 T cell receptor beta chains derived from one specimen sequenced in a study of blood T cell repertoires in COVID-19 (dated by TCRdb to 2018 to 2020). Receptor libraries were prepared by the immunoSEQ multiplex PCR assay. Held by TCRdb, this immuneACCESS table contains in-frame sequences only and omits some clones. Under half of the omission traces to an unresolved V gene where checked; the cause of the rest is unknown. The sample table records approximately 170,000 clones; more than 75% of these occur just once. Roughly 2% of the sample is taken by the ten largest. The specimen sequenced was peripheral blood. The receptors come from a man aged 45-60 years who had recovered from COVID-19.

The genes are TRBV9 and TRBJ1-3, with 9 bases aligning to TRBD1. V dropped 4 bases and J dropped 1; count of bases not matched to a gene: 3. CDR1 is SGDLS and CDR2 is YYNGEE in the germline V gene. This CDR3 spans 15 amino acids. CDR3 protein: CASSSTGGSGNTIYF. CDR3 DNA sequence: TGTGCCAGCAGCTCGACAGGGGGGTCTGGAAACACCATATATTTT. Drawing the rest from reference TRBV9 and TRBJ1-3, the complete variable domain is DSGVTQTPKHLITATGQRVTLRCSPRSGDLSVYWYQQSLDQGLQFLIQYYNGEERAKGNILERFSAQQFPDLHSELNLSSLELGDSALYFCASSSTGGSGNTIYFGEGSWLTVV.

The chain recombines TRBV30 with TRBJ2-3; D may be TRBD2 (6 bases). Per the germline V gene, CDR1 is GTSNPN and CDR2 is SVGIG (reference sequence). The CDR3 covers 15 residues. V was pared by 3 bases and J by 3 bases, with 16 bases between. CDR3 bases: TGTGCCTGGAGGGTTAATGCGGGGAGTACAGATACGCAGTATTTT. This encodes CAWRVNAGSTDTQYF.

The chain joins TRBV5-4 to TRBJ2-3; TRBD2 matches at 12 bases. The junction had 9 bases not matched to a gene; V was cut back by 4 bases and J by 6 bases. From germline, CDR1 is SGHNT and CDR2 YYREEE (reference sequence). The CDR3 is 16 amino acids. This chain's CDR3 is CASSNGLAGFKDTQYF. The CDR3 coding sequence is TGTGCCAGCAGCAACGGACTAGCGGGGTTTAAGGATACGCAGTATTTT. The whole variable domain, filled in from reference TRBV5-4 and TRBJ2-3, reads ETGVTQSPTHLIKTRGQQVTLRCSSQSGHNTVSWYQQALGQGPQFIFQYYREEENGRGNFPPRFSGLQFPNYSSELNVNALELDDSALYLCASSNGLAGFKDTQYFGPGTRLTVL.

The rearrangement joins TRBV5-6 to TRBJ2-7; 7 positions match TRBD1. The V gene end was trimmed by 2 bases and the J gene end by 7 bases; junction bases not matched to a gene: 12. The CDR3 length is 15 residues. Germline assignment: CDR1 SGHDT and CDR2 YYEEEE. As DNA, the CDR3 is TGTGCCAGCAGCTTTCGGACAGGCACTCCTAGGGAGCAGTACTTC. Encoded protein: CASSFRTGTPREQYF. The full variable domain, rest sourced from reference TRBV5-6 and TRBJ2-7, is DAGVTQSPTHLIKTRGQQVTLRCSPKSGHDTVSWYQQALGQGPQFIFQYYEEEERQRGNFPDRFSGHQFPNYSSELNVNALLLGDSALYLCASSFRTGTPREQYFGPGTRLTVT.

J is TRBJ2-5 and V is TRBV3-1 (or the pseudogene TRBV3-2); 11 bases are a match to TRBD2. There are 16 residues in the CDR3. J gave up 2 bases and V 1 base, and 3 bases lay outside the gene matches. Germline values: CDR1 LGHDT, CDR2 YNNKEL (reference sequence). The CDR3 region has the DNA TGTGCCAGCAGCCAAGTGGGACTAGCGGCTCAAGAGACCCAGTACTTC. Translating it yields CASSQVGLAAQETQYF.

The CDR3: CASSLAQGGGELFF. In DNA, the CDR3 is TGTGCCAGCAGCTTAGCACAGGGTGGCGGGGAGCTGTTTTTT. The V call is TRBV7-2, the J call TRBJ2-2; possible D gene TRBD1, 6 bases. The CDR3 runs to 14 residues. V was pared by 0 bases and J by 7 bases, with 9 bases between. CDR1 SGHTA and CDR2 FQGNSA come from the germline V gene.

The gene calls are TRBV25-1 and TRBJ1-2, with D possibly matching TRBD1 (5 bases). Trimming cost V 9 bases and J 2 bases, with 16 bases left between them. The CDR3 spans 14 residues. Germline assignment: CDR1 MGHDK and CDR2 SYGVNS. Here the CDR3 DNA reads TGTGCCAGTCATAAGGCGGGGGGAAACTATGGCTACACCTTC. It yields the protein CASHKAGGNYGYTF.

This clone has only one observation. The rearrangement uses TRBV6-5 and TRBJ1-4; TRBD1 might be the D (6 bases). V was trimmed by 5 bases and J by 6 bases, leaving 16 bases between them. The CDR3 contains 15 residues. Germline V gene data show CDR1 as MNHEY and CDR2 as SVGAGI. The CDR3 bases are TGTGCCAGCAGTCACATCACAGGGCCTTATGAAAAACTGTTTTTT. Protein: CASSHITGPYEKLFF.

Only a few counts were recorded for this clone. The V gene is TRBV9, the J gene TRBJ2-1; 10 bases fit TRBD2. This CDR3 spans 17 amino acids. The junction had 5 bases not matched to a gene; V was cut back by 0 bases and J by 2 bases. Germline V gives CDR1 SGDLS, CDR2 YYNGEE. The CDR3 DNA reads TGTGCCAGCAGCGTAGGAGGACTAGCGGTGGCCTACAATGAGCAGTTCTTC. Translation gives CASSVGGLAVAYNEQFF.

CDR3 DNA: TGTGCCACCAGCAGAGCCATAGCGGGGGGAAAAGATACGCAGTATTTT. Translation gives CATSRAIAGGKDTQYF. The chain couples TRBV15 to TRBJ2-3, with 10 bases lining up with TRBD2. With 1 base clipped from V and 5 bases from J, the junction kept 6 bases outside the gene matches. The CDR3 runs to 16 residues. Germline V gene sequence: CDR1 LNHNV, CDR2 YYDKDF (reference sequence).

The CDR3 sequence is CATSRGRAGQVTSEQYF. CDR3 sequence (DNA): TGTGCCACCAGCAGGGGGAGGGCGGGGCAAGTAACGAGCGAGCAGTACTTC. V is TRBV15 and J is TRBJ2-7, with 7 bases lining up with TRBD2. The CDR3 sequence is 17 residues long. Germline CDR1 reads LNHNV; CDR2 reads YYDKDF (reference sequence). V dropped 3 bases and J dropped 6; count of bases not matched to a gene: 17.

In nucleotides, the CDR3 is TGTGCCAGCAGTGAATTCGTAGGGGCTAATGAAAAACTGTTTTTT. Translating it yields CASSEFVGANEKLFF. The chain links TRBV25-1 to TRBJ1-4; weak D call: TRBD1 (5 bases). The germline V gene encodes CDR1 MGHDK and CDR2 SYGVNS. The CDR3 length is 15 residues. Trimming left V 1 base short and J 3 bases short, with 9 bases between.

The chain joins TRBV20-1 to TRBJ1-3; weak D call: TRBD1 (5 bases). The CDR3 totals 17 residues. Germline values: CDR1 DFQATT, CDR2 SNEGSKA (reference sequence). Trimming took 3 bases from V and 0 from J, leaving 18 bases between them. The CDR3, as DNA: TGCAGTGCTAGTGAGAGACAGAATTTCATCTCTGGAAACACCATATATTTT. Residues: CSASERQNFISGNTIYF.

The chain has TRBV5-1 and TRBJ2-1, with 8 bases that match TRBD2. The CDR3 covers 16 residues. Looked up from germline, CDR1 is SGHRS and CDR2 is YFSETQ. Trimming removed 0 bases from V and 0 bases from J; junction bases left unmatched: 2. The CDR3 DNA sequence: TGCGCCAGCAGCTTGGTCGGGAGGGCCTCCTACAATGAGCAGTTCTTC. Translated, it gives CASSLVGRASYNEQFF. Together with reference TRBV5-1 and TRBJ2-1, the CDR3 gives the full variable domain: KAGVTQTPRYLIKTRGQQVTLSCSPISGHRSVSWYQQTPGQGLQFLFEYFSETQRNKGNFPGRFSGRQFSNSRSEMNVSTLELGDSALYLCASSLVGRASYNEQFFGPGTRLTVL.

The chain employs TRBV30 and TRBJ1-1; D possibly corresponds to TRBD1 (5 bases). This CDR3 is built from 13 residues. The germline CDR1 and CDR2 sequences are GTSNPN and SVGIG (reference sequence). The V gene lost 2 bases and the J gene lost 0 bases, with 7 bases spanning the gap. The CDR3 bases are TGTGCCTGGAGTCGACAGCTGAACACTGAAGCTTTCTTT. Amino acid sequence: CAWSRQLNTEAFF.

The J gene is TRBJ2-3, the V gene TRBV11-2, with TRBD2 as a possible D gene (7 bases). This CDR3 contains 15 residues. Germline values: CDR1 SGHAT, CDR2 FQNNGV. Deletions cut 3 bases from V and 1 base from J, with 11 bases between. As DNA, the CDR3 is TGTGCCAGCAGCTTGGAAGGGGGGGGCACAGATACGCAGTATTTT. Its translation: CASSLEGGGTDTQYF.

This chain joins TRBV7-2 and TRBJ2-3, with 12 bases aligning to TRBD2. In germline, CDR1 is SGHTA, CDR2 FQGNSA. J lost 3 bases, V lost 5 bases, and 3 bases had no gene match. The CDR3 runs 15 residues. As DNA, the CDR3 is TGTGCCAGCAGCCTGACTAGCGGGGGTACAGATACGCAGTATTTT. It specifies CASSLTSGGTDTQYF.

The rearrangement joins TRBV29-1 to TRBJ1-1; D gene unclear. V shed 7 bases and J shed 6 bases, with 6 bases lying between them. The germline V gene encodes CDR1 SQVTM and CDR2 ANQGSEA. The CDR3 has 9 amino acids. CDR3 residues: CSASPEAFF. CDR3 nucleotides: TGCAGCGCCTCCCCTGAAGCTTTCTTT.

This clone has a handful of counts. The rearrangement uses TRBV2 and TRBJ1-3; D unclear. The CDR3 contains 14 residues. In germline, CDR1 is SNHLY, CDR2 FYNNEI. The V gene lost 1 base and the J gene lost 3 bases, with 7 bases spanning the gap. The CDR3: CASSEGGRGNTIYF. As DNA, the CDR3 is TGTGCCAGCAGTGAAGGTGGCCGTGGAAACACCATATATTTT.

The chain has TRBV28 and TRBJ2-5; 8 bases are a match to TRBD2. This CDR3 spans 17 amino acids. CDR1 is MDHEN and CDR2 is SYDVKM in the germline V gene. J was trimmed by 5 bases and V by 5 bases; bases with no gene match: 16. CDR3 residues: CASSPQVAGGKKETQYF. The CDR3 bases are TGTGCCAGCAGTCCTCAGGTTGCGGGGGGAAAAAAGGAGACCCAGTACTTC.

This chain uses TRBV27 with TRBJ2-1; 9 bases align to TRBD2. The CDR3 contains 17 residues. Trimming took 0 bases from V and 2 from J; bases not matched to a gene: 5. Germline CDR1 reads MNHEY; CDR2 reads SMNVEV (reference sequence). Written as DNA, the CDR3 is TGTGCCAGCAGTTTATCCCCGGGACTAGCCGCCTACAATGAGCAGTTCTTC. Protein sequence: CASSLSPGLAAYNEQFF.

The chain employs TRBV5-6 and TRBJ2-6; TRBD2 might be the D (5 bases). Trimming shortened V by 1 base and J by 0 bases, and 5 bases separated the two germline ends. The germline V gene has CDR1 SGHDT and CDR2 YYEEEE. The CDR3 runs 15 residues. The CDR3 DNA reads TGTGCCAGCAGCTTGCGGGGCTCTGGGGCCAACGTCCTGACTTTC. Protein product: CASSLRGSGANVLTF. The whole variable domain, remainder taken from reference TRBV5-6 and TRBJ2-6, is DAGVTQSPTHLIKTRGQQVTLRCSPKSGHDTVSWYQQALGQGPQFIFQYYEEEERQRGNFPDRFSGHQFPNYSSELNVNALLLGDSALYLCASSLRGSGANVLTFGAGSRLTVL.

V gene TRBV29-1 combines with J gene TRBJ1-2, with TRBD1 as a possible D gene (5 bases). The CDR3 runs to 14 residues. Germline V gives CDR1 SQVTM, CDR2 ANQGSEA. The ends were cut back, 0 bases at V and 8 bases at J, with 16 bases in the middle. DNA for the CDR3: TGCAGCGTTGAAGACCAGGGAAGGGTGGAAGGCTACACCTTC. Residues: CSVEDQGRVEGYTF.

The chain joins TRBV25-1 to TRBJ1-5; unclear D gene. The CDR3 covers 13 residues. V was trimmed by 8 bases and J by 2 bases, leaving 10 bases between them. Looked up from germline, CDR1 is MGHDK and CDR2 is SYGVNS. CDR3 protein: CASEVPRNQPQHF. The CDR3 DNA follows: TGTGCCAGCGAGGTGCCACGCAATCAGCCCCAGCATTTT.

This sequence joins TRBV6-2 or TRBV6-3 and TRBJ1-6, with D tentatively TRBD1 (6 bases). CDR3 size: 15 residues. Germline V lookup: CDR1 MNHEY, CDR2 SVGEGT. Between the trimmed V and J ends, which lost 0 bases and 10 bases, there was a span of 13 bases. The CDR3 nucleotides read TGTGCCAGCAGTTACTCGCCCTATCAGGGGTCACCCCTCCACTTT. This translates into CASSYSPYQGSPLHF.

The chain recombines TRBV20-1 with TRBJ2-5, with D possibly being TRBD1 (5 bases). Trimming removed 2 bases at V and 4 bases at J, with 5 bases between. The CDR3 has 11 residues. CDR1 is DFQATT, CDR2 SNEGSKA, per germline (reference sequence). In nucleotides, the CDR3 is TGCAGTGCTAGACAGGGAGAGACCCAGTACTTC. Translated: CSARQGETQYF.

The chain joins TRBV27 to TRBJ1-6; 11 bases are a match to TRBD1. The CDR3 loop spans 16 amino acids. Looked up from germline, CDR1 is MNHEY and CDR2 is SMNVEV (reference sequence). Trimming cost V 5 bases and J 7 bases; bases outside gene matches: 7. The CDR3 is CASSTRGQGANSPLHF. DNA of the CDR3: TGTGCCAGCAGTACTCGCGGACAGGGGGCCAATTCACCCCTCCACTTT.

V is TRBV7-2 and J is TRBJ2-5; D is ambiguous. CDR1 SGHTA and CDR2 FQGNSA come from the germline V gene. Trimming left V 2 bases short and J 3 bases short, with 7 bases between. The CDR3 is 13 amino acids. The CDR3 region is CASSLNREETQYF. Written as DNA, the CDR3 is TGTGCCAGCAGCTTAAATCGGGAAGAGACCCAGTACTTC.